The 3 T cell receptor beta chains given below trace back to one sample, sequenced in a study of early T cells in non-severe SARS-CoV-2 infection. Using its own MiXCR run on the 5' RACE reads, TCRdb lists one record per CDR3 protein. Seen here are 70,000 to 95,000 distinct CDR3 sequences, less than 20% observed once, and the top ten hold approximately 2.9%. Material for sequencing was whole blood. These receptors came from an adult who was a healthcare worker with PCR-confirmed SARS-CoV-2 infection or an uninfected control (not recorded which).

This clonotype was found a few times. The chain couples TRBV3-1 to TRBJ1-2; possible D gene TRBD1, 6 bases. The CDR3 has 13 amino acids. V lost 5 bases and J lost 4, with 11 bases in between. The germline CDR1 and CDR2 sequences are LGHDT and YNNKEL (reference sequence). In DNA form, the CDR3 reads TGTGCCAGCAGCGAGGGACAAAGCTATGGCTACACCTTC. It codes for CASSEGQSYGYTF.

This clonotype was found a few times. The junction departs from germline at one end; a sequencing error may be responsible. The V and J genes are TRBV9 and TRBJ2-1; weak D call: TRBD2 (6 bases). The CDR3 extends over 15 amino acids. Germline V gene sequence: CDR1 SGDLS, CDR2 YYNGEE. CDR3 residues: CASSVAGGGTSLRYF. The CDR3 bases are TGTGCCAGCAGCGTAGCCGGAGGAGGGACTTCACTGAGATACTTC.

CDR3 coding DNA: TGTGCCAGCAGCTTATTGGGACAGCCCACAGATACGCAGTATTTT. Its protein is CASSLLGQPTDTQYF. The chain couples TRBV11-1 to TRBJ2-3; 7 nucleotides agree with TRBD1. This CDR3 comprises 15 residues. CDR1 is SGHAT, CDR2 FQDESV, per germline (reference sequence). V gave up 2 bases and J gave up 2 bases; unmatched junction bases: 4.